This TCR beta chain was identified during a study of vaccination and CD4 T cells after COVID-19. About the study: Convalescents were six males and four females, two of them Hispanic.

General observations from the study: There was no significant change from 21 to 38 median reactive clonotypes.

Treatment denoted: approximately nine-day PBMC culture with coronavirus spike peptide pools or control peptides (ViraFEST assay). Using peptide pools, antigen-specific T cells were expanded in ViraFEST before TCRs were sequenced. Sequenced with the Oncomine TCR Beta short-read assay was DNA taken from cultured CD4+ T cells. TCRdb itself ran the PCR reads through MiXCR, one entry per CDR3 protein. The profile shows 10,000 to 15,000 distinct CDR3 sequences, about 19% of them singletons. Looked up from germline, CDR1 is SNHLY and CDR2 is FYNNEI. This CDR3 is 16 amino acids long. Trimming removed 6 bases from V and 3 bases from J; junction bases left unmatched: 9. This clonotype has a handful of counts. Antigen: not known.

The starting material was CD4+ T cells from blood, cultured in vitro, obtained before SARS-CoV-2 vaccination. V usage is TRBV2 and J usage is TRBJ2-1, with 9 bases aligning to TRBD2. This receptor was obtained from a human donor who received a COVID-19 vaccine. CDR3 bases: TGTGCCAGCAGAAGGGATAGCGGGGGTCTCTACAATGAGCAGTTCTTC. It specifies CASRRDSGGLYNEQFF.